This record looks at one TCR beta chain sequence and its context. This clonotype was detected many times. Its antigen is currently not known. Base qualities are not recorded, but no much larger clone differs from it by a single base. TCR beta CDR3 regions were amplified from RNA transcripts for repertoire sequencing. A first-round RT-PCR used HTBI primers with the Qiagen OneStep RT-PCR kit, followed by a second-round multiplex PCR, size selection and purification. Libraries were sequenced on an Illumina HiSeq2000 using paired-end 100 bp reads. Turning to the authors' computational methods: SOAPnuke was used to process the reads, throwing out any read that had adapters, had uncalled bases, had a mean Phred below 15, or lacked an exact constant-primer or identifier match. COPE v1.2.5 was used to merge the high-quality paired reads. Each unique nucleotide sequence was treated as a clonotype, and MiTCR v1.1 was used to align the clonotypes to the IMGT TRB V, D and J references. Analysis was restricted to V-J combinations with a frequency above 0.0001, which covered 98% to 99.2% of repertoires. A TCR clonal expansion and chaos score per V-J combination was defined as the ratio of F50 clonal expansion to chaos observed in the TCRdist matrix. Welch's t-statistics and random forest were used to reduce features to about 13 V-J combinations, which were fed into a naive Bayes classifier. Thyroid-blood repertoire similarity was quantified with the Morisita-Horn index. Using fastp trimming at Q25 and MiXCR clonotype assembly, TCRdb reanalyzed the public sequencing data and kept in-frame beta chains. Every CDR3 protein is listed once, alongside the most common genes and DNA of its rows. What appears here as the V and J calls and clone size reflects TCRdb's work, not the paper's. A total of roughly 400,000 distinct CDR3 sequences appear in this sample, about 16% of them only once. Clones ranked in the top ten supply 1.6% of the sample.

The ophthalmopathy patients had moderately to severely active disease, with a Clinical Activity Score of 3 or higher, a NOSPECS grade of 4 or higher, and a disease duration of less than 3 months. Patients with other autoimmune diseases, uncontrolled infections, pregnancy or lactation were excluded from the study. Diagnosis was based on clinical symptoms, serum thyroxine, TRAb, thyroid ultrasound and orbital computed tomography. PBMCs were isolated from roughly 10 ml of fresh peripheral blood by Ficoll-Paque density gradient centrifugation. Total RNA was extracted using Trizol reagent, and RNA quality was checked on an Agilent 2100 Bioanalyzer. The data stem from a study of Graves' ophthalmopathy and Graves' hyperthyroidism (dated by TCRdb to 2016 to 2019). For context, the study as a whole: Peripheral blood was collected before any treatment was given, at the time of initial diagnosis. The study used signatures of the TCR beta repertoire to tell Graves' ophthalmopathy apart from Graves' hyperthyroidism and to predict which patients would progress to ophthalmopathy. In total, around 130 blood samples were TCR-sequenced: 40 to 45 ophthalmopathy, roughly 77 hyperthyroidism and about 17 hyperthyroidism-to-ophthalmopathy patients. To explore V-J signatures that distinguish ophthalmopathy from hyperthyroidism, a discovery set of 100 patients was enrolled, made up of 40 to 45 with ophthalmopathy and 57 with stable hyperthyroidism. An independent validation cohort was composed of 18 hyperthyroidism patients and approximately 15 patients who later progressed from hyperthyroidism to ophthalmopathy. In over five hyperthyroidism patients, the T-cell repertoires found in thyroid tissue were compared with those found in blood. Following sampling, methimazole starting at 30 mg daily was administered to hyperthyroidism patients, and high-dose intravenous methylprednisolone was administered to ophthalmopathy patients. The 95 to 100 discovery patients were randomly divided into training and test sets at a 7:3 ratio.

Here is what the overall study found, with its caveats: In validation, the model predicted ophthalmopathy progression with 55% to 71% sensitivity and roughly 72% specificity; roughly 12 predicted patients were CT-confirmed with GO in a median of 6.5 months. Sample size was not predetermined statistically, and investigators were not blinded to group allocation. Most expanded thyroid clonotypes with frequency above 0.001 were also detected in blood, suggesting blood repertoires may reflect the thyroid immune response. In cross-validation, the 13-signature model distinguished ophthalmopathy from stable hyperthyroidism with approximately 90% sensitivity and almost 83% specificity, and in the test set the corresponding values were about 80% and 75%.

CDR1 is given as PRHDT and CDR2 as FYEKMQ, both from the germline V gene (reference sequence). Trimming accounts for 3 bases at V and 7 bases at J, while the number of junction bases matched to no gene is 2. Inclusive of the bounding cysteine and phenylalanine, the CDR3 is 14 residues long. Only CDR3 DNA is held: 42 bases, read in frame from base 1. The sequence joins TRBV13 to TRBJ1-6; 8 middle bases align to TRBD1. This TCR was sampled from a woman aged 18-29 years with Graves' ophthalmopathy. Donor details come from another sample of the same person, matched by shared clones. The material sequenced was peripheral blood. The bases are TGTGCCAGCAGCTTGAGGGACAGGAATTCACCCCTCCACTTT. Its amino acids are CASSLRDRNSPLHF.